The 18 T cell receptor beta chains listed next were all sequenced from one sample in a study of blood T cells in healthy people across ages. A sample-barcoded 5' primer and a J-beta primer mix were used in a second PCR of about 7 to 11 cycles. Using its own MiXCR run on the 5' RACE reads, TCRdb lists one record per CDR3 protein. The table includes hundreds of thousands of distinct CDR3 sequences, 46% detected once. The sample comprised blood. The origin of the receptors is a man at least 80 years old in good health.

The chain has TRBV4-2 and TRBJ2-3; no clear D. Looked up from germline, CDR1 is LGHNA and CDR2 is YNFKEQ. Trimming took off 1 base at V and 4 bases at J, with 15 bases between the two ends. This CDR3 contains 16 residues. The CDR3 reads CASSQAPSSGADTQYF. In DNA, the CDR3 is TGTGCCAGCAGCCAAGCTCCTTCATCTGGCGCAGATACGCAGTATTTT.

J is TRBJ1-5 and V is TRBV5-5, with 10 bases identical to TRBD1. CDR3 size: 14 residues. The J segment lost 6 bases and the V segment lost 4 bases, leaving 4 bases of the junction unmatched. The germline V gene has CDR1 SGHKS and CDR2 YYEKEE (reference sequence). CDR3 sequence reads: CASSGTGDSQPQHF. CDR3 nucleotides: TGTGCCAGCAGCGGGACAGGGGATAGTCAGCCCCAGCATTTT.

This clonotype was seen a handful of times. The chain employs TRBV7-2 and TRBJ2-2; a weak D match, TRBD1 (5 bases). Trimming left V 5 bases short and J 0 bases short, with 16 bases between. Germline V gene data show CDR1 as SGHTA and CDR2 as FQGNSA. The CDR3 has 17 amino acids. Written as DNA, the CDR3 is TGTGCCAGCAGCCAGCAATGGGGCCCTACGAACACCGGGGAGCTGTTTTTT. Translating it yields CASSQQWGPTNTGELFF.

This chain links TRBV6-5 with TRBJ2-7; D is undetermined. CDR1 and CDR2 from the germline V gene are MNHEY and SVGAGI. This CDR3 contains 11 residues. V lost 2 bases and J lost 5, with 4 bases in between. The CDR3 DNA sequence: TGTGCCAGCAGTTACCTCCACGAGCAGTACTTC. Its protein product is CASSYLHEQYF.

The CDR3 sequence: CATSRVTSGRTDEQYF. The CDR3 DNA sequence: TGTGCCACCAGCAGAGTCACTAGCGGGAGAACGGATGAGCAGTACTTC. This chain connects TRBV15 to TRBJ2-5, with 11 bases lining up with TRBD2. Germline V gene data show CDR1 as LNHNV and CDR2 as YYDKDF (reference sequence). The V segment lost 1 base and the J segment 11 bases; nucleotides outside the gene matches: 12. CDR3 length equals 16 residues.

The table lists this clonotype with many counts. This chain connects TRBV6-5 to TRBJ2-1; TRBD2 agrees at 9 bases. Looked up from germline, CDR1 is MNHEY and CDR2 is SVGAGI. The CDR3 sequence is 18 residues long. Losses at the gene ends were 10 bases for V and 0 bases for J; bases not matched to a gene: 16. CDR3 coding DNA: TGTGCCACCAGCTACAGGCTAGCGGGACTAAGCTCCTACAATGAGCAGTTCTTC. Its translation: CATSYRLAGLSSYNEQFF.

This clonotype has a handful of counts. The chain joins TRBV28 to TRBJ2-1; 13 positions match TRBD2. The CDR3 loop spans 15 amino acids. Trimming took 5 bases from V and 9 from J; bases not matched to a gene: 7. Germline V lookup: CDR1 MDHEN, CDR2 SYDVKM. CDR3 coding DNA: TGTGCCAGCAGTGGACTAGCGGGAGCTTCGAGTGAGCAGTTCTTC. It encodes CASSGLAGASSEQFF. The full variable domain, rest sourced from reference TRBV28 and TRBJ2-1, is DVKVTQSSRYLVKRTGEKVFLECVQDMDHENMFWYRQDPGLGLRLIYFSYDVKMKEKGDIPEGYSVSREKKERFSLILESASTNQTSMYLCASSGLAGASSEQFFGPGTRLTVL.

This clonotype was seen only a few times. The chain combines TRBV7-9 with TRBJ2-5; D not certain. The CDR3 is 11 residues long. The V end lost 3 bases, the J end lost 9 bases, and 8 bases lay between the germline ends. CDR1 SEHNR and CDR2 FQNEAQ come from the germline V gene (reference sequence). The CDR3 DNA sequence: TGTGCCAGCAGCTTCGGCGAGGCCCAGTACTTC. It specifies CASSFGEAQYF. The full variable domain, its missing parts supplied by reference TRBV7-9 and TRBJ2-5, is DTGVSQNPRHKITKRGQNVTFRCDPISEHNRLYWYRQTLGQGPEFLTYFQNEAQLEKSRLLSDRFSAERPKGSFSTLEIQRTEQGDSAMYLCASSFGEAQYFGPGTRLLVL.

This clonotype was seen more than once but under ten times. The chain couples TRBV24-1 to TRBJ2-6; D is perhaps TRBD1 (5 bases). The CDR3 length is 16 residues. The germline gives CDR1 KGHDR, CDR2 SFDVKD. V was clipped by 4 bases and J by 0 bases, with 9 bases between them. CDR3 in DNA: TGTGCCACCAGTGAGTCAGGGCTCTCTGGGGCCAACGTCCTGACTTTC. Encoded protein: CATSESGLSGANVLTF.

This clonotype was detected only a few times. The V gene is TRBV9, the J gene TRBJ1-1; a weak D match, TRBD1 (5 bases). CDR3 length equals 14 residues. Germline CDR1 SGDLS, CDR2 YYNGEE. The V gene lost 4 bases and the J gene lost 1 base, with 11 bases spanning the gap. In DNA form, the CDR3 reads TGTGCCAGCAGCTACCGACAGACGAACACTGAAGCTTTCTTT. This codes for CASSYRQTNTEAFF.

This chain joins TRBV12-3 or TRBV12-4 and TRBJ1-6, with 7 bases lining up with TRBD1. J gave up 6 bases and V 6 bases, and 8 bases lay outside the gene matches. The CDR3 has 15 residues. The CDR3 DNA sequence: TGTGCCAGCAGCTACAGAGGGACAGCTAATTCACCCCTCCACTTT. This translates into CASSYRGTANSPLHF.

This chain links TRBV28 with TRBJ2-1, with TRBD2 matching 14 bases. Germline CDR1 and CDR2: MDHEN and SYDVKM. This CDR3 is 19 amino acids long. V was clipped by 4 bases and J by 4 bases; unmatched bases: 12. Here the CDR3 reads CASSSTSGRAESIYNEQFF. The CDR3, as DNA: TGTGCCAGCAGTTCGACTAGCGGGAGGGCCGAATCGATATACAATGAGCAGTTCTTC.

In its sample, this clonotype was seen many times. The CDR3 reads CASSSQQGGYEQYF. The CDR3 DNA sequence: TGTGCCAGCAGCTCGCAACAGGGAGGCTACGAGCAGTACTTC. This chain connects TRBV7-3 to TRBJ2-7, with D perhaps given as TRBD1 or TRBD2 (6 bases each). CDR3 size: 14 residues. With 4 bases removed from V and 3 bases from J, the gap between germline ends came to 13 bases. Per the germline V gene, CDR1 is SGHTA and CDR2 is FQGTGA.

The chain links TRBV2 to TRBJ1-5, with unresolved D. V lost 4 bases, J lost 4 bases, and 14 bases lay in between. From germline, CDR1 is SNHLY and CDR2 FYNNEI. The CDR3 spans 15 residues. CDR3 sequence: CASSALGIGNQPQHF. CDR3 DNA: TGTGCCAGCAGTGCGTTAGGGATTGGAAATCAGCCCCAGCATTTT.

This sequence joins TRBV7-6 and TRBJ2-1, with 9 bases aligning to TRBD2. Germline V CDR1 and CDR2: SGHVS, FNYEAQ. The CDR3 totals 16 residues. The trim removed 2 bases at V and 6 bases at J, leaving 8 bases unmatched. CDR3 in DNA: TGTGCCAGCAGCTTATCGCGGGAGGGCCTGGGCAATGAGCAGTTCTTC. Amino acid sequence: CASSLSREGLGNEQFF.

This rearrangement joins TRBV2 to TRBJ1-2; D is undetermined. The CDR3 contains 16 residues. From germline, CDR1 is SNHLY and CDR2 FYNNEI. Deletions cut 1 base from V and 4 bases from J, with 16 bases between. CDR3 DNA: TGTGCCAGCAGTGAAGGGTGGGTCAAATTCTTCTATGGCTACACCTTC. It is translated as CASSEGWVKFFYGYTF.

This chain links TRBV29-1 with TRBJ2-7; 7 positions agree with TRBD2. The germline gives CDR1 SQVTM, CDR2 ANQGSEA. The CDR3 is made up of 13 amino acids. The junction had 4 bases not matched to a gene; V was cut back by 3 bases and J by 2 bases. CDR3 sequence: CSVDAGETYEQYF. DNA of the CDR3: TGCAGCGTTGACGCGGGGGAGACCTACGAGCAGTACTTC.

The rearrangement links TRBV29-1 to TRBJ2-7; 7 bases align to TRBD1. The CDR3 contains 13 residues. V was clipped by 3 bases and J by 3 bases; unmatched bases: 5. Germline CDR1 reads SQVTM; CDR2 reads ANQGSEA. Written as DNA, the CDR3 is TGCAGCGTTGAGAGTGACAGGGACTACGAGCAGTACTTC. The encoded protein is CSVESDRDYEQYF.